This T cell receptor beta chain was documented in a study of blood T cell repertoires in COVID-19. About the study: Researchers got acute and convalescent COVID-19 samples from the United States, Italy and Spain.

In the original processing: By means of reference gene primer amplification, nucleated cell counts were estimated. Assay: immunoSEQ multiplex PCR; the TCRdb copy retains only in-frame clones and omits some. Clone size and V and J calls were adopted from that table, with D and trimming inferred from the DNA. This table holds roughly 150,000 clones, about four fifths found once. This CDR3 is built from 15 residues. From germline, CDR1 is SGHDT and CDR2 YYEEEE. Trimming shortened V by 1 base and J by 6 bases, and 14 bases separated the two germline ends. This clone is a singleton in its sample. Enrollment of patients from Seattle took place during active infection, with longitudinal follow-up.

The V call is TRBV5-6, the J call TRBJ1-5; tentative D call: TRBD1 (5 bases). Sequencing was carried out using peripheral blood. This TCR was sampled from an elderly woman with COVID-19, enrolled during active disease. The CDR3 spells CASSLFQGKTQPQHF. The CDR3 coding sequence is TGTGCCAGCAGCTTGTTCCAGGGAAAAACTCAGCCCCAGCATTTT.